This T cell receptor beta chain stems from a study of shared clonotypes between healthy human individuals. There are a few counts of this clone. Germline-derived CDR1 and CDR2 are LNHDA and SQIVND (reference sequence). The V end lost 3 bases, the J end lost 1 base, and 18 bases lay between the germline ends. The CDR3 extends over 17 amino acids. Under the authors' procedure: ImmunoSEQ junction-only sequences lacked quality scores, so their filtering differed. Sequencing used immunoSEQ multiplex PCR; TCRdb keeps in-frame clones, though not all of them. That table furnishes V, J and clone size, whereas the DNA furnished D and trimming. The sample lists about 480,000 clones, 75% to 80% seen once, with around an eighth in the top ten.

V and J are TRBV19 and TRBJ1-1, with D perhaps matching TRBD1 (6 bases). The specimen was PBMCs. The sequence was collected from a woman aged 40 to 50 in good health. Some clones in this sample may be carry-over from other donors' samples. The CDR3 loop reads CASSIQIRTVPNTEAFF. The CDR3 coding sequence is TGTGCCAGTAGTATTCAAATCCGGACAGTACCGAACACTGAAGCTTTCTTT.